These T cell receptor beta chains were read from a single sample in a study of Ad26.COV2.S vaccination and SARS-CoV-2 variants. Using immunoSEQ multiplex PCR, the repertoire was profiled, and TCRdb retains in-frame clones only, with some absent. The sample yields 240,000 or so clones, roughly 90% seen once. Sequenced material: peripheral blood, taken in a trial of Ad26.COV2.S vaccine versus placebo. Receptors originate from a person between 18 and 60 years old who received the Ad26.COV2.S COVID-19 vaccine or a placebo. CDR3s include the opening cysteine and the closing phenylalanine or tryptophan. A D gene is named only where the DNA matches it firmly. Size is omitted from some rows. Given values are once, few, many or a class for expanded clones.

abundance	v_gene	d_gene	j_gene	CDR3nt	CDR3aa
-	TRBV6-5	-	TRBJ1-1	TGTGCCAGCACGGAGGGAGGGGCTGGCACTGAAGCTTTCTTT	CASTEGGAGTEAFF
-	TRBV10-2	-	TRBJ2-5	TGCGCCAGCGCGGCGGATAGCGAGACCCAGTACTTC	CASAADSETQYF
-	TRBV19	-	TRBJ2-3	TGTGCCAGTAGACCCAGGGGAGTTAGCACAGATACGCAGTATTTT	CASRPRGVSTDTQYF
-	TRBV18	TRBD2	TRBJ2-7	TGTGCCAGCTCACTTAGGGACTACGCAAACGAGCAGTACTTC	CASSLRDYANEQYF
-	TRBV5-1	TRBD1	TRBJ1-2	TGCGCCAGCAGCAACGGACAGGGCCCATATGGCTACACCTTC	CASSNGQGPYGYTF
-	TRBV11-3	-	TRBJ2-3	TGTGCCAGCAGCTTAAGTGGGAGTCCGCAGTATTTT	CASSLSGSPQYF
-	TRBV19	TRBD2	TRBJ2-2	TGTGCCTGTAGACTAGCGGGCGCGAACACCGGGGAGCTGTTTTTT	CACRLAGANTGELFF
once	TRBV27	TRBD2	TRBJ2-1	TGTGCCAGCAGTCGCCCGGGACTAGCGGGACCAAGGCCCAATGAGCAGTTCTTC	CASSRPGLAGPRPNEQFF
-	TRBV2	-	TRBJ1-1	TGTGCCAGCGGAAGGGGCATGAACACTGAAGCTTTCTTT	CASGRGMNTEAFF
-	TRBV27	-	TRBJ1-2	TGTGCCAGCAGTCCCTTAGGGGGGCCCTATGGCTACACCTTC	CASSPLGGPYGYTF
-	TRBV24-1	TRBD1	TRBJ1-2	TGTGCCACCAGTGATCAGACAGGGGTTCGTGGCTACACCTTC	CATSDQTGVRGYTF
-	TRBV9	-	TRBJ1-3	TGTGCCAGCAGCGTAGGCGGAAATTCTGGAAACACCATATATTTT	CASSVGGNSGNTIYF
-	TRBV6-1	TRBD1	TRBJ2-1	TGTGCCAGCAGTGAAGCTGGGACAGGGGTATACAATGAGCAGTTCTTC	CASSEAGTGVYNEQFF
-	TRBV7-2	TRBD2	TRBJ2-3	TGTGCCAGCAGCCTAGGGAGGGGTACAGATACGCAGTATTTT	CASSLGRGTDTQYF
-	TRBV5-1	TRBD2	TRBJ2-2	TGCGCCAGCAGCTTTACGCCTGAGAAGCGGGGCACCGGGGAGCTGTTTTTT	CASSFTPEKRGTGELFF
-	TRBV5-4	-	TRBJ1-3	TGTGCCAGCAGCTCCCCCTCTGGAAACACCATATATTTT	CASSSPSGNTIYF
-	TRBV7-9	-	TRBJ1-4	TGTGCCAGCAGCTACTACAGAGGACGGAATGAAAAACTGTTTTTT	CASSYYRGRNEKLFF
-	TRBV7-9	-	TRBJ2-2	TGTGCCAGCAGTCTAGCGGGGGAGCTGTTTTTT	CASSLAGELFF
-	TRBV5-1	TRBD1	TRBJ1-6	TGCGCCAGCAGCTGGGGACAGGGGGCCTCACCCCTCCACTTT	CASSWGQGASPLHF
-	TRBV6-2/TRBV6-3	-	TRBJ1-2	TGTGCCAGCAGTTCAGACATAAAGAATAACTATGGCTACACCTTC	CASSSDIKNNYGYTF
once	TRBV7-2	-	TRBJ1-5	TGTGCCAGCAGCCTCACAGGCGGCGATCAGCCCCAGCATTTT	CASSLTGGDQPQHF
-	TRBV20-1	-	TRBJ1-2	TGCAGTGCTTCACCCAACGGCTACACCTTC	CSASPNGYTF
few	TRBV2	-	TRBJ2-7	TGTGCCAGCTCCAACAGGCACCACGAGCAGTACTTC	CASSNRHHEQYF
once	TRBV27	TRBD1	TRBJ2-1	TGTGCCAGCAGTTCCCCGAGGGACAGGAATGAGCAGTTCTTC	CASSSPRDRNEQFF
-	TRBV5-6	TRBD1	TRBJ1-6	TGTGCCAGCAGTTCCCGGGACAGCCATAATTCACCCCTCCACTTT	CASSSRDSHNSPLHF
few	TRBV30	TRBD1	TRBJ1-6	TGTGCCTGGAGTCCCCCAACAGGGGTTGGTTCACCCCTCCACTTT	CAWSPPTGVGSPLHF
-	TRBV18	-	TRBJ1-2	TGTGCCAGCTCACCACTTGACTACTATGGCTACACCTTC	CASSPLDYYGYTF
-	TRBV5-4	-	TRBJ1-4	TGTGCCAGCAGCCAACCGGAACTTGCCGGAGCTGAAAAACTGTTTTTT	CASSQPELAGAEKLFF
-	TRBV5-4	TRBD2	TRBJ2-1	TGTGCCAGCAGCTTCAACCAAGGGGCTAGCGGGGGGTACAATGAGCAGTTCTTC	CASSFNQGASGGYNEQFF
-	TRBV20-1	-	TRBJ1-2	TGCAGTGCTAGATTTGGGCATGGCTACACCTTC	CSARFGHGYTF
-	TRBV29-1	-	TRBJ2-7	TGCAGCGCCTCAGGGGCCGAGCAGTACTTC	CSASGAEQYF
-	TRBV6-5	TRBD1	TRBJ2-5	TGTGCCAGCAGTTACTCGACAGGGGGCTCCGCAGAGACCCAGTACTTC	CASSYSTGGSAETQYF
-	TRBV14	-	TRBJ1-3	TGTGCCAGCAGCCCCGGGACCGTCCTGGAGGGCACCATATATTTT	CASSPGTVLEGTIYF
-	TRBV3-1/TRBV3-2	TRBD2	TRBJ2-7	TGTGCCAGCAGCCAAGTCGGGGGGGCCAACGAGCAGTACTTC	CASSQVGGANEQYF
-	TRBV21-1	-	TRBJ1-5	TGTGCCAGCAGAAGAGCCACCGGGGGCAATCAGCCCCAGCATTTT	CASRRATGGNQPQHF
-	TRBV5-6	-	TRBJ1-2	TGTGCCAGCAGCTTAGGACGGCGGGATGGCTACACCTTC	CASSLGRRDGYTF
-	TRBV7-9	-	TRBJ2-1	TGTGCCAGCAGCTTAGTATCCGGGAGTAGCCATGAGCAGTTCTTC	CASSLVSGSSHEQFF
-	TRBV27	-	TRBJ2-1	TGTGCCAGCAGTTTAGGGGCTCGGGAGCAGTTCTTC	CASSLGAREQFF
once	TRBV29-1	-	TRBJ1-5	TGCAGCGTTGGGGGGGGTGAGGCCCAGCATTTT	CSVGGGEAQHF
-	TRBV19	TRBD1	TRBJ1-6	TGTGCCAGTAGTATAGGCCCGGGACAGGGGCAGGATAATTCACCCCTCCACTTT	CASSIGPGQGQDNSPLHF
-	TRBV7-2	-	TRBJ1-5	TGTGCCAGCAGCTTAGGTGGCAGTATGAGCAATCAGCCCCAGCATTTT	CASSLGGSMSNQPQHF
-	TRBV9	TRBD1	TRBJ2-1	TGTGCCAGCAGTCCTGGGACAGGGTTGGGTTACAATGAGCAGTTCTTC	CASSPGTGLGYNEQFF
once	TRBV5-1	TRBD2	TRBJ2-3	TGCGCCAGCAGCGCACTAGCGGGGGGTTTAGATACGCAGTATTTT	CASSALAGGLDTQYF
-	TRBV6-5	-	TRBJ1-2	TGTGCCAGCAGTTACCGACAGCCATCCTATGGCTACACCTTC	CASSYRQPSYGYTF
-	TRBV5-4	TRBD1	TRBJ1-6	TGTGCCAGCAGCTTGGGTCGACAGGGCTATAATTCACCCCTCCACTTT	CASSLGRQGYNSPLHF
-	TRBV9	-	TRBJ2-1	TGTGCCAGCAGCGTAGAAGCTATCGAGAGAATCAATGAGCAGTTCTTC	CASSVEAIERINEQFF
-	TRBV2	TRBD2	TRBJ2-5	TGTGCCAGCAGGCCCGTTATTAGCGGGGAAGAGACCCAGTACTTC	CASRPVISGEETQYF
-	TRBV3-1/TRBV3-2	-	TRBJ1-2	TGTGCCAGCAGCCAAAGCCAGGACCGCTACTATGGCTACACCTTC	CASSQSQDRYYGYTF
-	TRBV6-6	TRBD1	TRBJ1-2	TGTGCCAGCAGTCCGCCGACAGGGGATGGCTACACCTTC	CASSPPTGDGYTF
-	TRBV5-4	TRBD1	TRBJ2-7	TGTGCCAGCACCGAGGACAGGGATCGGTTCGAGCAGTACTTC	CASTEDRDRFEQYF
few	TRBV6-1	TRBD1	TRBJ1-2	TGTGCCAGCAGTGAAGCGCTTCCGGCAGGGGGCGTCTATGGCTACACCTTC	CASSEALPAGGVYGYTF
-	TRBV10-3	TRBD1	TRBJ1-4	TGTGCCACCGGGGACAGGCCAACCGGAACTAATGAAAAACTGTTTTTT	CATGDRPTGTNEKLFF
many	TRBV5-6	-	TRBJ1-4	TGTGCCAGCAGCTTGGAGGCAGCGGGCGAAAAACTGTTTTTT	CASSLEAAGEKLFF
-	TRBV28	TRBD1	TRBJ1-6	TGTGCCAGCAGTCCCTTTGGACAGGGAAGAACACCCCTCCACTTT	CASSPFGQGRTPLHF
-	TRBV15	-	TRBJ1-1	TGTGCCACCAGTAAGGCGGACACTGAAGCTTTCTTT	CATSKADTEAFF
-	TRBV19	TRBD1	TRBJ1-1	TGTGCCAGTAGTATAACAGGGGTGACTGAAGCTTTCTTT	CASSITGVTEAFF